Listed here are 26 T cell receptor beta chains from one sample, sequenced in a study of beta chain features in type 1 diabetes. cDNA synthesis used the whole RNA isolate, giving expressed TCRB sequences. Assay: immunoSEQ multiplex PCR; the TCRdb copy retains only in-frame clones and omits some. This table has just over 150,000 clones, 11% appearing once. What was sequenced was central memory CD4+ T cells from blood. Receptors were obtained from a man younger than 30 in good health.

The chain recombines TRBV7-3 with TRBJ1-5; D possibly corresponds to TRBD1 (6 bases). CDR3 length: 13 amino acids. Germline lookup yields CDR1 SGHTA and CDR2 FQGTGA. Trimming removed 5 bases at V and 2 bases at J, with 7 bases between. The CDR3, as DNA: TGTGCCAGCAGCCCAGGGGGCAATCAGCCCCAGCATTTT. It translates to CASSPGGNQPQHF.

The chain carries TRBV4-3 and TRBJ2-3; 9 bases are a match to TRBD2. The ends lost 4 bases at V and 6 bases at J; junction bases unmatched: 11. The germline V gene has CDR1 LGHNA and CDR2 YSLEER. The CDR3 runs 16 residues. The chain's CDR3 is CASSPSAGLAADTQYF. For the CDR3, the DNA is TGCGCCAGCAGCCCGAGCGCGGGACTAGCAGCTGATACGCAGTATTTT.

This clone showed up many times. The chain has TRBV30 and TRBJ1-6; 8 bases agree with TRBD1. From germline, CDR1 is GTSNPN and CDR2 SVGIG (reference sequence). The V segment lost 0 bases and the J segment 7 bases; nucleotides outside the gene matches: 8. This CDR3 comprises 16 residues. In DNA form, the CDR3 reads TGTGCCTGGAGTGTACCCGGACAGGGTGGGAATTCACCCCTCCACTTT. It codes for CAWSVPGQGGNSPLHF. Together with reference TRBV30 and TRBJ1-6, the CDR3 gives the full variable domain: SQTIHQWPATLVQPVGSPLSLECTVEGTSNPNLYWYRQAAGRGLQLLFYSVGIGQISSEVPQNLSASRPQDRQFILSSKKLLLSDSGFYLCAWSVPGQGGNSPLHFGNGTRLTVT.

Ten or more counts support this clone. The chain uses TRBV19 and TRBJ1-3; TRBD1 is a possible D gene (5 bases). V was shortened by 4 bases and J by 5 bases, with 9 bases between the two germline ends. Germline CDR1 is LNHDA and CDR2 is SQIVND (reference sequence). The CDR3 runs 13 residues. For the CDR3, the DNA is TGTGCCAGTAGTACAAGACAGAGAAACACCATATATTTT. Its translation is CASSTRQRNTIYF.

The chain combines TRBV18 with TRBJ2-7; maybe TRBD1 (6 bases). From germline, CDR1 is KGHSH and CDR2 LQKENI. The V and J ends lost 4 bases and 2 bases respectively, with 12 bases between them. The CDR3 spans 14 residues. CDR3 DNA: TGTGCCAGCTCACAGGAACAGGGTCCCTACGAGCAGTACTTC. It specifies CASSQEQGPYEQYF.

As for this clone: This likely traces to a read error, being one base from a far larger clone. The chain carries TRBV7-3 and TRBJ2-3, with 12 bases that match TRBD2. Germline V lookup: CDR1 SGHTA, CDR2 FQGTGA. V shed 5 bases, J shed 5 bases, and the junction held 11 bases outside the gene matches. The CDR3 loop spans 17 amino acids. The CDR3: CASSLSAEGLAGDTQYF. The CDR3 coding sequence is TGTGCCAGCAGCCTGAGCGCCGAGGGACTAGCGGGAGATACGCAGTATTTT.

V and J are TRBV20-1 and TRBJ2-5; D possibly uses TRBD1 or TRBD2 (6 bases each). Trimming pared 7 bases from V and 2 bases from J, leaving 8 bases between. The germline V gene has CDR1 DFQATT and CDR2 SNEGSKA (reference sequence). The CDR3 loop spans 11 amino acids. CDR3 in DNA: TGCAGTGGGGGGGCTCAAGAGACCCAGTACTTC. Amino acid sequence: CSGGAQETQYF.

Ten or more counts support this clone. The chain joins TRBV10-3 to TRBJ2-7; 7 bases line up with TRBD2. Germline-derived CDR1 and CDR2 are ENHRY and SYGVKD. V was clipped by 3 bases and J by 4 bases; unmatched bases: 6. This CDR3 contains 14 residues. The CDR3 nucleotides are TGTGCCATCAGTGATAGGAGCGGGAAGTACGAGCAGTACTTC. Encoded protein: CAISDRSGKYEQYF.

In this sample, this clone turned up many times. The CDR3 reads CASSLATGQERNTIYF. CDR3 nucleotide sequence: TGTGCCAGCAGCTTAGCAACGGGACAGGAAAGAAACACCATATATTTT. The rearrangement links TRBV7-9 to TRBJ1-3; 8 nucleotides match TRBD1. Germline values: CDR1 SEHNR, CDR2 FQNEAQ (reference sequence). CDR3 length: 16 amino acids. The J segment lost 5 bases and the V segment lost 0 bases, leaving 6 bases of the junction unmatched. Full variable domain (rest looked up from reference TRBV7-9 and TRBJ1-3): DTGVSQNPRHKITKRGQNVTFRCDPISEHNRLYWYRQTLGQGPEFLTYFQNEAQLEKSRLLSDRFSAERPKGSFSTLEIQRTEQGDSAMYLCASSLATGQERNTIYFGEGSWLTVV.

This clone was counted only a few times. The gene calls are TRBV15 and TRBJ2-3; 9 bases are a match to TRBD2. This CDR3 region has 15 residues. The germline gives CDR1 LNHNV, CDR2 YYDKDF (reference sequence). Trimming removed 5 bases from V and 4 bases from J; junction bases left unmatched: 7. CDR3 sequence: CATSRARGGPDTQYF. The CDR3 bases are TGTGCCACCAGCCGTGCGCGGGGGGGCCCAGATACGCAGTATTTT. Supplemented by reference TRBV15 and TRBJ2-3, the full variable domain reads DAMVIQNPRYQVTQFGKPVTLSCSQTLNHNVMYWYQQKSSQAPKLLFHYYDKDFNNEADTPDNFQSRRPNTSFCFLDIRSPGLGDTAMYLCATSRARGGPDTQYFGPGTRLTVL.

The V gene is TRBV7-2, the J gene TRBJ1-5; maybe TRBD1 (6 bases). The germline V and J ends were trimmed by 4 bases and 4 bases, with 14 bases remaining between them. CDR1 SGHTA and CDR2 FQGNSA come from the germline V gene. The CDR3 has 15 residues. CDR3 region: CASSSTLGGNQPQHF. The CDR3 DNA follows: TGTGCCAGCAGCTCCACGTTAGGGGGGAATCAGCCCCAGCATTTT.

CDR3 in DNA: TGTGCCAGCAGCTCTCGGGACAGGGTGACTGAGCAGTTCTTC. It encodes CASSSRDRVTEQFF. The chain employs TRBV5-4 and TRBJ2-1; 9 bases are shared with TRBD1. Looked up from germline, CDR1 is SGHNT and CDR2 is YYREEE (reference sequence). The CDR3 loop spans 14 amino acids. The trim removed 3 bases at V and 9 bases at J, leaving 7 bases unmatched.

V usage is TRBV11-3 and J usage is TRBJ2-1, with 8 positions matching TRBD2. The CDR3 contains 16 residues. V dropped 0 bases and J dropped 9; count of bases not matched to a gene: 10. The germline gives CDR1 SGHNT, CDR2 YENEEA. The CDR3 DNA reads TGTGCCAGCAGCTTAGATATAGCGGGAAAGTCTAGTGAGCAGTTCTTC. Protein product: CASSLDIAGKSSEQFF. Full variable domain (outside the CDR3, taken from reference TRBV11-3 and TRBJ2-1): EAGVVQSPRYKIIEKKQPVAFWCNPISGHNTLYWYLQNLGQGPELLIRYENEEAVDDSQLPKDRFSAERLKGVDSTLKIQPAELGDSAVYLCASSLDIAGKSSEQFFGPGTRLTVL.

This clone has more than one count but fewer than ten. The rearrangement uses TRBV9 and TRBJ2-7; D unresolved. Trimming removed 0 bases from V and 6 bases from J, with 10 bases in between. The CDR3 runs to 13 residues. Germline V gives CDR1 SGDLS, CDR2 YYNGEE. CDR3 loop: CASSVDSWGEQYF. The CDR3 nucleotides read TGTGCCAGCAGCGTAGACAGCTGGGGCGAGCAGTACTTC.

This clone was seen more than once but under ten times. The chain joins TRBV13 to TRBJ1-4; 10 nucleotides match TRBD1. The CDR3 covers 17 residues. V gave up 3 bases and J gave up 7 bases; unmatched junction bases: 11. Per germline, CDR1 PRHDT and CDR2 FYEKMQ (reference sequence). The CDR3 region has the DNA TGTGCCAGCAGCTTGCGGGACAGGGGAGGGATTGGTGAAAAACTGTTTTTT. This sequence encodes CASSLRDRGGIGEKLFF.

This clone appeared a few times. The chain has TRBV27 and TRBJ1-2; TRBD1 aligns across 7 bases. In germline, CDR1 is MNHEY, CDR2 SMNVEV (reference sequence). The CDR3 has 15 residues. J lost 0 bases, V lost 3 bases, and 4 bases had no gene match. The CDR3: CASSLDRKTNYGYTF. In DNA, the CDR3 is TGTGCCAGCAGTTTGGACAGGAAGACTAACTATGGCTACACCTTC.

This clone showed up just a few times. V and J are TRBV14 and TRBJ2-4; no clear D. V was pared by 1 base and J by 1 base, with 5 bases between. Germline V gene sequence: CDR1 SGHDN, CDR2 FVKESK. The CDR3 has 14 residues. CDR3 sequence: CASSQVRAKNIQYF. The CDR3 DNA follows: TGTGCCAGCAGCCAAGTCAGGGCCAAAAACATTCAGTACTTC.

CDR3 nucleotides: TGCAGCGTTGTGACAGTGTCCTACGAGCAGTACTTC. The encoded protein is CSVVTVSYEQYF. The chain carries TRBV29-1 and TRBJ2-7, with D possibly being TRBD1 (5 bases). Trimming pared 4 bases from V and 1 base from J, leaving 8 bases between. The CDR3 is made up of 12 amino acids. The germline V gene encodes CDR1 SQVTM and CDR2 ANQGSEA.

V gene TRBV18 combines with J gene TRBJ1-4; 8 nucleotides align to TRBD1. The CDR3 has 15 amino acids. Looked up from germline, CDR1 is KGHSH and CDR2 is LQKENI. After removal of 2 bases from V and 7 bases from J, the junction contained 6 bases not matched to a gene. As DNA, the CDR3 is TGTGCCAGCTCACCATCCAGGGGGCTTGGTGAAAAACTGTTTTTT. Translating gives CASSPSRGLGEKLFF.

This clone appeared many times. The V and J genes are TRBV7-9 and TRBJ2-1, with D hard to call. Trimming removed 5 bases from V and 9 bases from J, with 8 bases in between. There are 11 residues in the CDR3. Germline values: CDR1 SEHNR, CDR2 FQNEAQ (reference sequence). The CDR3 DNA reads as TGTGCCAGCAGCCTGAAGGTTGAGCAGTTCTTC. Translated: CASSLKVEQFF.

This clone was detected only a few times. The rearrangement joins TRBV15 to TRBJ1-2; tentative D call: TRBD1 (5 bases). Germline values: CDR1 LNHNV, CDR2 YYDKDF (reference sequence). This CDR3 region has 15 residues. V was cut by 3 bases and J by 5 bases, with 16 bases left in between. The CDR3 nucleotides read TGTGCCACCAGCAGCAGGAACGGGGCGGTTTATGGCTACACCTTC. This codes for CATSSRNGAVYGYTF.

This clone appeared a few times. The V and J genes are TRBV27 and TRBJ2-3, with 9 bases matching TRBD2. CDR1 MNHEY and CDR2 SMNVEV come from the germline V gene (reference sequence). This CDR3 spans 14 amino acids. J was trimmed by 4 bases and V by 5 bases; bases with no gene match: 4. CDR3 in amino acids: CASSGTSISDTQYF. CDR3 coding DNA: TGTGCCAGCAGTGGGACTAGCATCTCAGATACGCAGTATTTT.

Note on this clone: At one end the junction does not follow the germline gene, possibly because of a read error. The chain is built from TRBV29-1 and TRBJ1-1; 9 bases match TRBD1. The CDR3 has 14 amino acids. CDR1 and CDR2 (germline): SQVTM, ANQGSEA. DNA for the CDR3: TGCAGCGTCGAAGGTTACAGGGGGCGGACTGAAGCTTTCTTT. The encoded protein is CSVEGYRGRTEAFF.

In this sample, this clone turned up a few times. The chain couples TRBV20-1 to TRBJ1-5; D not resolved. This CDR3 contains 11 residues. Germline CDR1 DFQATT, CDR2 SNEGSKA (reference sequence). V lost 0 bases and J lost 12, with 9 bases in between. CDR3 sequence: CSARDRRGQHF. CDR3 bases: TGCAGTGCTAGAGATAGGCGGGGCCAGCATTTT.

This clone was seen a few times. The J gene is TRBJ2-5, the V gene TRBV11-2; tentatively, D is TRBD1 or TRBD2 (6 bases each). This CDR3 is 15 amino acids long. Germline loops: CDR1 SGHAT, CDR2 FQNNGV. The germline V and J ends were trimmed by 5 bases and 1 base, with 14 bases remaining between them. The CDR3 loop is CASSRLWGAQETQYF. The CDR3 coding sequence is TGTGCCAGCAGCCGCCTCTGGGGGGCCCAAGAGACCCAGTACTTC.

The chain recombines TRBV4-2 with TRBJ1-2, with 8 bases aligning to TRBD1. The germline gives CDR1 LGHNA, CDR2 YNFKEQ. The CDR3 contains 16 residues. J lost 4 bases, V lost 2 bases, and 9 bases had no gene match. Here the CDR3 DNA reads TGTGCCAGCAGCCAAATAGGACAGGGAGTAGGCTATGGCTACACCTTC. Amino acid sequence: CASSQIGQGVGYGYTF.